The 14 T cell receptor beta chains given below trace back to one sample, sequenced in a study of CD4 T cells in relation to SARS-CoV-2 and coronaviruses. Profiled with immunoSEQ multiplex PCR; TCRdb holds only in-frame clones, not every one. The sample includes about 37,000 clones, 70% to 90% of them seen just once. Input material: memory CD4+ T cells from PBMCs. These receptors all come from an adult with COVID-19.

The chain employs TRBV5-1 and TRBJ2-7, with 9 bases that match TRBD2. With 5 bases clipped from V and 2 bases from J, the junction kept 8 bases outside the gene matches. This CDR3 is 15 amino acids long. Per germline, CDR1 SGHRS and CDR2 YFSETQ. The CDR3 sequence: CASSSGTSRTYEQYF. In DNA, the CDR3 is TGCGCCAGCAGTTCCGGGACTAGCCGAACCTACGAGCAGTACTTC.

The chain couples TRBV7-2 to TRBJ1-6; the D gene is possibly TRBD1 (6 bases). The CDR3 contains 15 residues. V was clipped by 1 base and J by 9 bases, with 13 bases between them. In germline, CDR1 is SGHTA, CDR2 FQGNSA. The CDR3 region is CASSLGQGIRSPLHF. CDR3 DNA: TGTGCCAGCAGCTTAGGGCAGGGGATTCGTTCACCCCTCCACTTT.

This rearrangement joins TRBV11-1 to TRBJ1-1; D is perhaps TRBD1 (5 bases). Trimming shortened V by 1 base and J by 6 bases, and 9 bases separated the two germline ends. The germline CDR1 and CDR2 sequences are SGHAT and FQDESV (reference sequence). This CDR3 has 13 amino acids. The CDR3 protein is CASSLVSGSEAFF. In DNA form, the CDR3 reads TGTGCCAGCAGCTTAGTCTCAGGGTCTGAAGCTTTCTTT.

This chain uses TRBV18 with TRBJ2-3; 9 nucleotides line up with TRBD2. The ends lost 6 bases at V and 4 bases at J; junction bases unmatched: 8. This CDR3 has 15 residues. The germline gives CDR1 KGHSH, CDR2 LQKENI. Here the CDR3 reads CASSPTSGRSDTQYF. The CDR3 DNA sequence: TGTGCCAGCTCTCCGACTAGCGGAAGGTCAGATACGCAGTATTTT.

The chain couples TRBV28 to TRBJ1-1; D not certain. V lost 4 bases and J 7 bases, leaving 10 bases between the germline ends. The CDR3 runs 12 residues. Germline V gene data show CDR1 as MDHEN and CDR2 as SYDVKM. The CDR3 reads CASSSGPREAFF. For the CDR3, the DNA is TGTGCCAGCAGTTCCGGACCGCGTGAAGCTTTCTTT.

The chain combines TRBV18 with TRBJ1-3; 12 nucleotides match TRBD1. CDR1 and CDR2 from the germline V gene are KGHSH and LQKENI. Unmatched junction bases numbered 4, after V lost 3 bases and J lost 7 bases. This CDR3 is built from 15 residues. CDR3 coding DNA: TGTGCCAGCTCACCCCGGGACAGGGGGCACAACACCATATATTTT. Amino acids: CASSPRDRGHNTIYF.

This clone was found a few times. The chain uses TRBV19 and TRBJ1-3; D is unresolved. The CDR3 extends over 14 amino acids. Germline values: CDR1 LNHDA, CDR2 SQIVND (reference sequence). V was shortened by 6 bases and J by 0 bases, with 9 bases between the two germline ends. This CDR3 is CASSESYSGNTIYF. The CDR3 bases are TGTGCCAGTAGCGAAAGCTACTCTGGAAACACCATATATTTT.

V usage is TRBV28 and J usage is TRBJ1-3; 8 bases fit TRBD1. The ends lost 2 bases at V and 0 bases at J; junction bases unmatched: 6. The CDR3 sequence is 17 residues long. CDR1 and CDR2 from the germline V gene are MDHEN and SYDVKM. The CDR3 DNA follows: TGTGCCAGCAGTTTACCGACAGGGGCGAGCTCTGGAAACACCATATATTTT. It translates to CASSLPTGASSGNTIYF.

This clone was recorded a few times. The rearrangement links TRBV7-9 to TRBJ1-4, with D unclear. The CDR3 consists of 14 residues. Trimming cost V 1 base and J 4 bases, with 7 bases left between them. Germline lookup yields CDR1 SEHNR and CDR2 FQNEAQ (reference sequence). The CDR3: CASSLDANNEKLFF. The CDR3 DNA is TGTGCCAGCAGCTTAGACGCGAATAATGAAAAACTGTTTTTT.

This clone has only one observation. V is TRBV4-1 and J is TRBJ2-7; 9 nucleotides line up with TRBD2. Germline CDR1 MGHRA, CDR2 YSYEKL. Trimming removed 1 base from V and 4 bases from J; junction bases left unmatched: 17. This CDR3 comprises 19 residues. Here the CDR3 DNA reads TGCGCCAGCAGCCAAGGGGGACTAGCTGTACTCAGAGGGCCGTACGAGCAGTACTTC. Translation: CASSQGGLAVLRGPYEQYF.

V gene TRBV27 combines with J gene TRBJ1-5; possibly TRBD1 for D (6 bases). The length of the CDR3 is 15 residues. V was cut by 5 bases and J by 1 base, with 12 bases left in between. CDR1 MNHEY and CDR2 SMNVEV come from the germline V gene (reference sequence). CDR3 in DNA: TGTGCCAGCAGTCTCGGCAGGGGCAGCAATCAGCCCCAGCATTTT. Its protein is CASSLGRGSNQPQHF.

The gene calls are TRBV5-1 and TRBJ2-6, with a weak D call TRBD1 (5 bases). Trimming took off 0 bases at V and 1 base at J, with 11 bases between the two ends. This CDR3 comprises 17 residues. Germline V gene lookup returns CDR1 SGHRS and CDR2 YFSETQ. The CDR3 is CASSLVTGPSGANVLTF. The CDR3 DNA reads TGCGCCAGCAGCTTGGTAACAGGCCCATCTGGGGCCAACGTCCTGACTTTC. The full variable domain, rest sourced from reference TRBV5-1 and TRBJ2-6, is KAGVTQTPRYLIKTRGQQVTLSCSPISGHRSVSWYQQTPGQGLQFLFEYFSETQRNKGNFPGRFSGRQFSNSRSEMNVSTLELGDSALYLCASSLVTGPSGANVLTFGAGSRLTVL.

This clone was detected a few times. The V and J genes are TRBV18 and TRBJ2-3, with D possibly TRBD1 on 5 matching bases. Germline CDR1 is KGHSH and CDR2 is LQKENI. The CDR3 has 15 amino acids. Trimming removed 2 bases from V and 3 bases from J, with 12 bases in between. The CDR3 DNA reads TGTGCCAGCTCACCATTCGTAGGGGTTACAGATACGCAGTATTTT. The encoded protein is CASSPFVGVTDTQYF.

V is TRBV10-3 and J is TRBJ2-7, with 8 nucleotides matching TRBD1. V shed 4 bases, J shed 0 bases, and the junction held 2 bases outside the gene matches. The CDR3 is made up of 14 amino acids. The germline V gene encodes CDR1 ENHRY and CDR2 SYGVKD. The CDR3 DNA reads as TGTGCCATCAGTGGACAGGGGCGCTCCTACGAGCAGTACTTC. As protein: CAISGQGRSYEQYF.